The present T cell receptor beta chain was sequenced within a study of CD8 T cells in Susac syndrome. With random hexamers, reverse transcription was performed on about 0.5 to 1 ug of RNA. TCRdb re-derived calls from the immunoSEQ multiplex PCR reads in MiXCR, one entry per CDR3 protein. Among about 400,000 distinct CDR3 sequences listed, around 85% were seen once. The CDR3 extends over 12 amino acids. Germline V lookup: CDR1 MNHNY, CDR2 SVGAGI (reference sequence). Points on this clonotype: A read error may account for a junction end that differs from germline.

It was treatment-naive patients with stable or active relapsing-remitting disease who made up the multiple sclerosis controls. This TCR was recovered from a human donor with multiple sclerosis. Sequencing input: CD8+ T cells from PBMCs. The rearrangement links TRBV6-6 to TRBJ2-1; D remains ambiguous. CDR3 DNA: TGTGCCAGCAGTGTACTAATAGGCCCCAGGTTATTC. It yields the protein CASSVLIGPRLF.